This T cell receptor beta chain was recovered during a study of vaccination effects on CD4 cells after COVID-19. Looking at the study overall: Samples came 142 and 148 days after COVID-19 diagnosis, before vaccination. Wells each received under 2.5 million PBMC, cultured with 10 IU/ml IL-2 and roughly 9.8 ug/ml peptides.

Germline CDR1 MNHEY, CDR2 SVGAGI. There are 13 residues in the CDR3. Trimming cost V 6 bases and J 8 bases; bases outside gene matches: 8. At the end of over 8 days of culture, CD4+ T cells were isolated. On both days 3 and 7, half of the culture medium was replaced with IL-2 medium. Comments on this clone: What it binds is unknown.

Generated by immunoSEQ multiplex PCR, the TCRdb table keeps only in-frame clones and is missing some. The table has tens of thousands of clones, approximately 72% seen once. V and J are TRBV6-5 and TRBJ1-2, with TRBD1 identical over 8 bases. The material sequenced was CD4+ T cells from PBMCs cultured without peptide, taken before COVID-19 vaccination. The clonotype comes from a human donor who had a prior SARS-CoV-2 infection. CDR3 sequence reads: CASRETGVWGYTF. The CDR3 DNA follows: TGTGCCAGCAGGGAGACAGGGGTGTGGGGCTACACCTTC.